One sample yielded the 5 T cell receptor beta chains listed below, sequenced in a study of CD8+ T cells in alopecia areata. It was cDNA, reverse transcribed from extracted RNA, that served as the sequencing template. TCRdb's table, derived via immunoSEQ multiplex PCR, lists solely in-frame clones and lacks some. The repertoire consists of fewer than 100,000 clones, with 61% occurring once and the leading ten covering 15%. Sample treatment: oral pan-JAK inhibitor, 5-10 mg twice daily. This specimen was CD8+ T cells sorted from blood, taken at week 4, from a patient treated with tofacitinib. The receptors come from a human donor with alopecia areata.

This chain connects TRBV27 to TRBJ2-7; D gene ambiguous. This CDR3 is 11 amino acids long. The V end was cut by 2 bases, the J end by 3 bases, with 2 bases between. The germline V gene has CDR1 MNHEY and CDR2 SMNVEV (reference sequence). The DNA of the CDR3 is TGTGCCAGCAGTTTAAGCTACGAGCAGTACTTC. This codes for CASSLSYEQYF.

The rearrangement uses TRBV6-6 and TRBJ1-1; TRBD1 might be the D (5 bases). Germline V lookup: CDR1 MNHNY, CDR2 SVGAGI (reference sequence). V lost 2 bases and J 0 bases, leaving 7 bases between the germline ends. The CDR3 is made up of 14 amino acids. CDR3 coding DNA: TGTGCCAGCAGTTACAGGGGCATGAACACTGAAGCTTTCTTT. Its protein is CASSYRGMNTEAFF.

This clone was counted a few times. The chain couples TRBV28 to TRBJ2-1, with a tentative D call TRBD2 (6 bases). V was shortened by 6 bases and J by 8 bases, with 23 bases between the two germline ends. CDR1 and CDR2 from the germline V gene are MDHEN and SYDVKM. The CDR3 extends over 16 amino acids. Here the CDR3 reads CASRHVPGLGADEQFF. For the CDR3, the DNA is TGTGCCAGCAGGCACGTACCGGGACTTGGAGCGGATGAGCAGTTCTTC.

The chain carries TRBV27 and TRBJ2-1; TRBD2 matches 9 bases. CDR1 MNHEY and CDR2 SMNVEV come from the germline V gene (reference sequence). There are 16 residues in the CDR3. V was clipped by 4 bases and J by 4 bases; unmatched bases: 8. CDR3 sequence: CASSSIAGVGYNEQFF. In DNA, the CDR3 is TGTGCCAGCAGTTCCATAGCGGGAGTAGGGTACAATGAGCAGTTCTTC.

This chain uses TRBV27 with TRBJ1-1; D ambiguous. The CDR3 runs to 13 residues. Between the trimmed V and J ends, which lost 6 bases and 3 bases, there was a span of 11 bases. The germline gives CDR1 MNHEY, CDR2 SMNVEV (reference sequence). CDR3 in amino acids: CASRGSWDTEAFF. The CDR3 nucleotides are TGTGCCAGCAGGGGGAGTTGGGACACTGAAGCTTTCTTT.